These T cell receptor beta chains were read from a single sample in a study of blood T cells in healthy people across ages. MiXCR, applied by TCRdb to the 5' RACE reads, yields one record per CDR3 protein. The table shows roughly 1.7 million distinct CDR3 sequences, with about 35% occurring only once. Sequencing used blood. The receptors stem from a woman aged 30 to 39 in good health. Each CDR3 is given with its conserved first and last residue. D genes are given only for firm matches. Clone size, where shown, is once, few, many, or a class for clones that have expanded.

clone_size d_call j_call v_call cdr3_length cdr3_aa cdr3_nt
few TRBD1 TRBJ2-3 TRBV5-6 14 CASSSQGVTDTQYF TGTGCCAGCAGCTCGCAGGGGGTCACAGATACGCAGTATTTT
NA NA TRBJ2-5 TRBV2 16 CASSEEWGGGQETQYF TGTGCCAGCAGTGAAGAGTGGGGTGGGGGCCAAGAGACCCAGTACTTC
few NA TRBJ2-5 TRBV12-3/TRBV12-4 13 CASSQYAQETQYF TGTGCCAGCAGTCAGTACGCGCAAGAGACCCAGTACTTC
few NA TRBJ2-3 TRBV27 16 CASSQEAPSSTDTQYF TGTGCCAGCAGTCAAGAGGCTCCATCTAGCACAGATACGCAGTATTTT
few TRBD1 TRBJ2-2 TRBV27 14 CASSTGDRGGELFF TGTGCCAGCAGTACAGGGGATCGTGGCGGGGAGCTGTTTTTT
NA NA TRBJ2-1 TRBV15 13 CATSVGVRDEQFF TGTGCCACCAGCGTAGGGGTTAGGGATGAGCAGTTCTTC
NA NA TRBJ2-3 TRBV9 12 CASSETIGTQYF TGTGCCAGCAGCGAGACAATAGGTACGCAGTATTTT
NA NA TRBJ2-7 TRBV19 15 CASSISGTFSYEQYF TGTGCCAGTAGTATTTCAGGGACATTCTCCTACGAGCAGTACTTC
few TRBD2 TRBJ2-7 TRBV6-6 16 CASSLGLAGSFNEQYF TGTGCCAGCAGCCTGGGACTAGCGGGATCTTTCAACGAGCAGTACTTC
NA NA TRBJ2-3 TRBV12-3/TRBV12-4 16 CASSLALSSSTDTQYF TGTGCCAGCAGTTTAGCGCTTAGCTCTAGCACAGATACGCAGTATTTT
NA TRBD1 TRBJ1-2 TRBV6-6 15 CASRAGTGGLYGYTF TGTGCCAGCAGAGCCGGGACAGGGGGTCTCTATGGCTACACCTTC
NA NA TRBJ1-3 TRBV20-1 14 CSARVRGAVNTIYF TGCAGTGCTAGAGTTAGGGGGGCTGTAAACACCATATATTTT
NA NA TRBJ1-5 TRBV25-1 14 CASSEAGREQPQHF TGTGCCAGCAGCGAGGCGGGGCGGGAGCAGCCCCAGCATTTT
many TRBD1 TRBJ2-5 TRBV29-1 13 CSALPTGWETQYF TGCAGCGCCCTCCCGACAGGGTGGGAGACCCAGTACTTC
few TRBD2 TRBJ2-3 TRBV2 15 CATGTSGMSTDTQYF TGTGCCACTGGGACTAGCGGGATGAGCACAGATACGCAGTATTTT
NA TRBD2 TRBJ2-7 TRBV7-2 17 CASSPLTSGRVRGEQYF TGTGCCAGCAGCCCCCTCACTAGCGGGAGGGTAAGAGGCGAGCAGTACTTC
few NA TRBJ2-7 TRBV4-1 13 CASSQGDGYEQYF TGCGCCAGCAGCCAAGGGGACGGCTACGAGCAGTACTTC
few NA TRBJ1-1 TRBV7-9 12 CASSLGTDEAFF TGTGCCAGCAGCTTAGGAACAGATGAAGCTTTCTTT
few NA TRBJ2-7 TRBV4-2 17 CASSQDTVARGNNEQYF TGTGCCAGCAGCCAAGATACGGTGGCTAGGGGGAACAATGAGCAGTACTTC
many TRBD1 TRBJ2-3 TRBV4-1 14 CASSPGQVIDTQYF TGCGCCAGCAGCCCCGGACAGGTGATAGATACGCAGTATTTT
few NA TRBJ1-2 TRBV5-1 12 CASSVGPGGYTF TGCGCCAGCAGCGTGGGCCCCGGAGGCTACACCTTC
many NA TRBJ2-3 TRBV3-1 12 CASSQVTDTQYF TGTGCCAGCAGCCAAGTCACAGATACGCAGTATTTT
NA TRBD2 TRBJ2-1 TRBV28 14 CASISSGRGDEQFF TGTGCCAGCATATCTAGCGGGAGGGGCGATGAGCAGTTCTTC
few NA TRBJ2-3 TRBV7-3 17 CASSLGVGWGKSDTQYF TGTGCCAGCAGCTTGGGGGTTGGGTGGGGAAAGTCAGATACGCAGTATTTT
NA NA TRBJ2-7 TRBV12-3/TRBV12-4 16 CASRRTGTRSSYEQYF TGTGCCAGCAGACGGACCGGGACAAGGAGCTCCTACGAGCAGTACTTC
NA NA TRBJ1-2 TRBV20-1 14 CSARSSRGHYGYTF TGCAGTGCTAGGTCGTCGCGGGGTCACTATGGCTACACCTTC
few TRBD1 TRBJ1-4 TRBV5-1 16 CASSLEFQGANEKLFF TGCGCCAGCAGCTTGGAATTCCAGGGGGCTAATGAAAAACTGTTTTTT
few NA TRBJ2-5 TRBV7-6 15 CASSLASAPQETQYF TGTGCCAGCAGCTTAGCTTCGGCCCCGCAAGAGACCCAGTACTTC
few NA TRBJ1-3 TRBV9 15 CASSPRSRAGNTIYF TGTGCCAGCAGCCCACGTAGTCGCGCTGGAAACACCATATATTTT
NA TRBD1 TRBJ1-2 TRBV2 13 CASRDREEDGYTF TGTGCCAGCAGGGACAGGGAAGAAGATGGCTACACCTTC
NA NA TRBJ2-7 TRBV20-1 14 CSARVPESSYEQYF TGCAGTGCTAGAGTGCCAGAGAGCTCCTACGAGCAGTACTTC
few NA TRBJ2-2 TRBV20-1 13 CSATSQGTGELFF TGCAGTGCTACCTCCCAGGGCACCGGGGAGCTGTTTTTT
few TRBD2 TRBJ2-7 TRBV7-9 17 CASSLVVLAGGFYEQYF TGTGCCAGCAGCTTAGTCGTACTAGCGGGAGGTTTCTACGAGCAGTACTTC
NA NA TRBJ2-7 TRBV27 13 CASSSTRPYEQYF TGTGCCAGCAGTTCAACTCGGCCCTACGAGCAGTACTTC
few NA TRBJ2-7 TRBV14 17 CASSVREGKLEEYEQYF TGTGCCAGCAGCGTAAGGGAAGGGAAACTAGAAGAATACGAGCAGTACTTC
many TRBD2 TRBJ2-7 TRBV29-1 14 CSIVLAGGSYEQYF TGCAGCATCGTACTAGCGGGAGGTTCCTACGAGCAGTACTTC
NA NA TRBJ2-2 TRBV20-1 14 CSARRQEVTGELFF TGCAGTGCTAGAAGACAGGAAGTCACCGGGGAGCTGTTTTTT
NA TRBD1 TRBJ2-1 TRBV5-1 15 CASSGWDRAVDEQFF TGCGCCAGCAGCGGCTGGGACAGGGCGGTGGATGAGCAGTTCTTC
NA NA TRBJ2-7 TRBV30 13 CAWRPLGNHEQYF TGTGCCTGGAGACCACTAGGGAACCACGAGCAGTACTTC
NA TRBD1 TRBJ1-2 TRBV5-4 16 CASSPQGGVLNYGYTF TGTGCCAGCAGCCCCCAGGGGGGGGTTTTGAACTATGGCTACACCTTC
NA NA TRBJ1-2 TRBV2 14 CASSEIPTVDGYTF TGTGCCAGCAGTGAAATCCCGACAGTGGATGGCTACACCTTC
NA NA TRBJ2-1 TRBV4-1 15 CASSQVGTEGGKQFF TGCGCCAGCAGCCAAGTGGGGACTGAAGGGGGGAAGCAGTTCTTC
NA TRBD2 TRBJ2-4 TRBV18 17 CASSLQEGGLTKNIQYF TGTGCCAGCTCACTACAAGAGGGAGGGCTAACCAAAAACATTCAGTACTTC